A single sample is the source of the 10 T cell receptor beta chains below, sequenced in a study of stem cell transplantation in POMP-related autoinflammatory disease. The table came from immunoSEQ multiplex PCR; TCRdb's copy has only in-frame clones and leaves some out. The repertoire has some 29,000 clones, 88% of them found once; the top ten carry under 0.75%. The starting material was CD4+ T cells from PBMCs, obtained before stem cell transplantation. The receptors derive from a human donor with POMP-related autoinflammation and immune dysregulation (PRAID).

The chain couples TRBV15 to TRBJ1-4; the match to TRBD1 covers 7 bases. Per germline, CDR1 LNHNV and CDR2 YYDKDF (reference sequence). Losses at the gene ends were 8 bases for V and 4 bases for J; bases not matched to a gene: 4. The CDR3 has 13 amino acids. The CDR3 nucleotides read TGTGCCACCTCAGGGGGTTATAATGAAAAACTGTTTTTT. It yields the protein CATSGGYNEKLFF.

There are a few counts of this clone. CDR3 sequence reads: CASRSTGAGNTIYF. The CDR3 DNA sequence: TGTGCCAGCAGGTCGACAGGGGCTGGAAACACCATATATTTT. The V call is TRBV7-9, the J call TRBJ1-3; 8 bases line up with TRBD1. Trimming removed 6 bases from V and 2 bases from J; junction bases left unmatched: 3. This CDR3 is built from 14 residues. CDR1 and CDR2 from the germline V gene are SEHNR and FQNEAQ (reference sequence).

This clone came up once. This chain joins TRBV5-1 and TRBJ1-1; D gene uncertain. With 0 bases removed from V and 5 bases from J, the gap between germline ends came to 5 bases. The CDR3 consists of 12 residues. CDR1 SGHRS and CDR2 YFSETQ come from the germline V gene. CDR3 DNA: TGCGCCAGCAGCTTGGGGCGTACTGAAGCTTTCTTT. Residues: CASSLGRTEAFF.

The chain has TRBV5-1 and TRBJ1-4; unclear D gene. CDR1 is SGHRS and CDR2 is YFSETQ in the germline V gene. The V gene lost 0 bases and the J gene lost 12 bases, with 9 bases spanning the gap. This CDR3 has 12 residues. The chain's CDR3 is CASSLDRGQLFF. DNA for the CDR3: TGCGCCAGCAGCTTGGACCGAGGCCAACTGTTTTTT.

V gene TRBV5-1 combines with J gene TRBJ2-7; 7 nucleotides align to TRBD1. Germline CDR1 and CDR2: SGHRS and YFSETQ. J lost 2 bases, V lost 4 bases, and 6 bases had no gene match. The CDR3 sequence is 14 residues long. The CDR3 sequence is CASSPGGSPYEQYF. The CDR3 DNA sequence: TGCGCCAGCAGCCCAGGGGGATCCCCCTACGAGCAGTACTTC. Based on the CDR3 plus reference TRBV5-1 and TRBJ2-7, the full variable domain is KAGVTQTPRYLIKTRGQQVTLSCSPISGHRSVSWYQQTPGQGLQFLFEYFSETQRNKGNFPGRFSGRQFSNSRSEMNVSTLELGDSALYLCASSPGGSPYEQYFGPGTRLTVT.

The rearrangement uses TRBV4-1 and TRBJ1-2, with no clear D. The CDR3 sequence is 13 residues long. Germline V gives CDR1 MGHRA, CDR2 YSYEKL. Trimming stripped 3 bases from V and 8 bases from J, with 13 bases between. Here the CDR3 reads CASSHTASRGYTF. The CDR3 DNA follows: TGCGCCAGCAGCCATACAGCCTCGCGAGGCTACACCTTC.

This clone was seen just once. The chain combines TRBV7-3 with TRBJ1-1; 7 bases match TRBD1. V was clipped by 4 bases and J by 3 bases; unmatched bases: 5. The CDR3 sequence is 14 residues long. The V gene's germline CDR1 is SGHTA and CDR2 FQGTGA. CDR3 region: CASSSQGPHTEAFF. DNA for the CDR3: TGTGCCAGCAGCTCACAGGGGCCCCACACTGAAGCTTTCTTT.

The chain joins TRBV19 to TRBJ2-2, with 7 nucleotides matching TRBD1. The CDR3 loop spans 13 amino acids. The J segment lost 8 bases and the V segment lost 5 bases, leaving 5 bases of the junction unmatched. CDR1 LNHDA and CDR2 SQIVND come from the germline V gene (reference sequence). In DNA, the CDR3 is TGTGCCAGTAGTTTATACAGGGGTGGGGAGCTGTTTTTT. The encoded protein is CASSLYRGGELFF.

This chain links TRBV5-1 with TRBJ2-7, with D tentatively TRBD2 (5 bases). V was trimmed by 0 bases and J by 5 bases, leaving 9 bases between them. Germline V gives CDR1 SGHRS, CDR2 YFSETQ. The CDR3 totals 13 residues. CDR3 sequence: CASSLVGSDEQYF. The CDR3, as DNA: TGCGCCAGCAGCTTGGTGGGTAGCGACGAGCAGTACTTC.

V and J are TRBV13 and TRBJ2-7; D is undetermined. The CDR3 sequence is 13 residues long. Per the germline V gene, CDR1 is PRHDT and CDR2 is FYEKMQ (reference sequence). Trimming took 5 bases from V and 5 from J, leaving 13 bases between them. The CDR3 DNA is TGTGCCAGCAGCCCCCAGCCTTATGACGAGCAGTACTTC. Translating it yields CASSPQPYDEQYF.